The TCR beta chain under discussion was sequenced for a study of lymphopenia after photon versus proton radiotherapy. Germline CDR1 is SQVTM and CDR2 is ANQGSEA. The CDR3 extends over 12 amino acids. The V and J ends lost 4 bases and 7 bases, in that order; junction bases with no gene match: 5. General study results and limits: Larger post-nadir TCR diversity loss correlated inversely with survival in deceased patients.

Data came from immunoSEQ multiplex PCR; TCRdb stores just in-frame clones and leaves some out. Here the sample spans approximately 20,000 clones, 75% to 90% being singletons. As regards this clone: The antigen remains unidentified.

The sequencing used peripheral blood, collected from a patient treated with proton-based radiotherapy. V is TRBV29-1 and J is TRBJ2-7; TRBD1 matches 9 bases. This sequence originates from a man between 65 and 79 years old with pancreatic cancer. The CDR3 loop reads CSVVTGGREQYF. DNA of the CDR3: TGCAGCGTTGTTACAGGGGGCCGGGAGCAGTACTTC.